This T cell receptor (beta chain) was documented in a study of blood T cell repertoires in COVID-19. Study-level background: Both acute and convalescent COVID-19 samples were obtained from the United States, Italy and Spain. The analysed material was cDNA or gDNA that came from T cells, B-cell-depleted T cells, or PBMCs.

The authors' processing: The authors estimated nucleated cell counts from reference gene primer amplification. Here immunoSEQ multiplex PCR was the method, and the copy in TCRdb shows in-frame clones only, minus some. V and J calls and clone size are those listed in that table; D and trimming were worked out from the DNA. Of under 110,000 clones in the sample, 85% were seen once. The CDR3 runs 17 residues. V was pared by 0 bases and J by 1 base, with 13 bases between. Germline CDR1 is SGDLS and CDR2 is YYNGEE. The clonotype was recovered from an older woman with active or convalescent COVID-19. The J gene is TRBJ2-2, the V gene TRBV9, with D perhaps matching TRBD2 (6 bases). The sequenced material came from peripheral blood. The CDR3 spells CASSVEWDSQNTGELFF. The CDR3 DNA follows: TGTGCCAGCAGCGTAGAGTGGGACTCCCAGAACACCGGGGAGCTGTTTTTT.